Listed below are T cell receptor beta chains from one sample, sequenced in a study of regulatory T cells in long-lasting Graves disease. TCRdb reanalysed the multiplex PCR reads using MiXCR and keeps one entry per CDR3 protein. Counted here are hundreds of thousands of distinct CDR3 sequences, roughly 15% occurring once; the ten biggest clones make up around 18%. These records were also assigned to another study, of T cells in Graves' hyperthyroidism and ophthalmopathy.

The starting material was peripheral blood mononuclear cells (PBMCs), obtained at new diagnosis, from a patient treated with antithyroid drugs. These receptors came from a woman aged 25 to 39 with Graves disease. CDR3s include the opening cysteine and the closing phenylalanine or tryptophan. A D gene is named only where the DNA matches it firmly. Clone size is shown for a subset of rows, as once, few, many or a class of expanded clone.

TRBJ2-3,14,few,TRBD2,TRBV27,TGTGCCAGCAGCCTCCAGGCGGGGGTTGATACGCAGTATTTT,CASSLQAGVDTQYF
TRBJ1-5,14,many,-,TRBV3-1,TGTGCCAGCAGCCAAGATACGGGCGATCAGCCCCAGCATTTT,CASSQDTGDQPQHF
TRBJ2-7,18,few,TRBD2,TRBV6-1,TGTGCCAGCAGTAGTCCCGGGACTAGCGGGAGAGGTGGATACGAGCAGTACTTC,CASSSPGTSGRGGYEQYF
TRBJ2-4,13,many,-,TRBV14,TGTGCCAGCAGCCTGACGGGTCAAAACATTCAGTACTTC,CASSLTGQNIQYF
TRBJ2-2,13,many,-,TRBV12-3/TRBV12-4,TGTGCCAGCAGTTGGGGGGCGAGCGGGGAGCTGTTTTTT,CASSWGASGELFF
TRBJ2-7,18,few,TRBD2,TRBV20-1,TGCAGTGCTTGCGTCCCCCCAGAACCTAGCGGGATTACCTACGAGCAGTACTTC,CSACVPPEPSGITYEQYF
TRBJ2-3,15,few,TRBD2,TRBV7-9,TGTGCCAGCAGCCCCTCTAGCGGGCGCACAGATACGCAGTATTTT,CASSPSSGRTDTQYF
TRBJ2-7,15,few,TRBD1,TRBV29-1,TGCAGCGTCATGCCCCAGACAGGGAGCCTAAACGAGCAGTACTTC,CSVMPQTGSLNEQYF
TRBJ2-1,17,few,-,TRBV6-1,TGTGCCAGCAGACCAGGGACTCCAAGTTCCAATTACAATGAGCAGTTCTTC,CASRPGTPSSNYNEQFF
TRBJ2-5,13,-,-,TRBV19,TGTGCCAGTAGTATCGGGGACCAAGAGACCCAGTACTTC,CASSIGDQETQYF
TRBJ2-3,17,-,-,TRBV7-9,TGTGCCAGCAGCTCCTCATTTATATGGGGCCACACAGATACGCAGTATTTT,CASSSSFIWGHTDTQYF
TRBJ2-2,16,-,-,TRBV3-1,TGTGCCAGCAGCCAAGGAGGAGGATGGGACACCGGGGAGCTGTTTTTT,CASSQGGGWDTGELFF
TRBJ2-3,15,many,-,TRBV11-2,TGTGCCAGCAGCTTAGGCCGGGCGTACACAGATACGCAGTATTTT,CASSLGRAYTDTQYF
TRBJ2-6,16,-,-,TRBV7-9,TGTGCCAGCAGTTTCGGGGGCCCCGTGGGGGCCAACGTCCTGACTTTC,CASSFGGPVGANVLTF
TRBJ1-5,16,many,-,TRBV2,TGTGCCAGCAGTGGTGTTGGAGGTTATAGCAATCAGCCCCAGCATTTT,CASSGVGGYSNQPQHF
TRBJ2-7,12,many,TRBD2,TRBV10-3,TGTGCCATCGGACTAGCGCATTACGAGCAGTACTTC,CAIGLAHYEQYF